Following are 7 T cell receptor beta chains from one sample sequenced in a study of OX40 agonist ivuxolimab in advanced cancers. The assay was immunoSEQ multiplex PCR, and TCRdb's table has in-frame clones only and misses some. Of fewer than 80,000 clones listed, about 85% are singletons. The specimen comprised CD4+ or CD8+ T cells sorted from blood, sampled in a trial of the OX40 agonist ivuxolimab. The receptor set was obtained from an adult with an advanced solid tumor such as melanoma, head and neck, liver or kidney cancer.

The chain links TRBV19 to TRBJ2-1; 7 positions match TRBD2. Per the germline V gene, CDR1 is LNHDA and CDR2 is SQIVND (reference sequence). This CDR3 has 13 amino acids. V trimming: 7 bases; J trimming: 4 bases; junction bases outside the gene matches: 4. CDR3 coding DNA: TGTGCCAGTACTAGCGGCGTTTACAATGAGCAGTTCTTC. Translation gives CASTSGVYNEQFF.

The rearrangement links TRBV9 to TRBJ2-1, with TRBD2 matching 7 bases. The ends lost 0 bases at V and 7 bases at J; junction bases unmatched: 7. This CDR3 has 15 residues. Germline V CDR1 and CDR2: SGDLS, YYNGEE. The CDR3 DNA reads TGTGCCAGCAGCGTAGTGGCGGGAGCTCCTAATGAGCAGTTCTTC. This encodes CASSVVAGAPNEQFF.

This clone appeared once. The chain recombines TRBV7-3 with TRBJ1-1; D uncertain. This CDR3 has 13 residues. Germline V CDR1 and CDR2: SGHTA, FQGTGA. V was trimmed by 4 bases and J by 0 bases, leaving 6 bases between them. The CDR3 DNA is TGTGCCAGCAGCTGGACGGTGAACACTGAAGCTTTCTTT. Translating gives CASSWTVNTEAFF.

This chain connects TRBV7-2 to TRBJ1-3; 7 positions agree with TRBD1. Trimming at V came to 5 bases and at J to 4 bases, leaving 8 bases not matched to a gene. In germline, CDR1 is SGHTA, CDR2 FQGNSA. CDR3 length: 15 amino acids. The CDR3 DNA is TGTGCCAGCAGCCCTTTGACAGGGCGCGGAAACACCATATATTTT. Protein sequence: CASSPLTGRGNTIYF. Variable domain in full (rest from reference TRBV7-2 and TRBJ1-3): GAGVSQSPSNKVTEKGKDVELRCDPISGHTALYWYRQSLGQGLEFLIYFQGNSAPDKSGLPSDRFSAERTGGSVSTLTIQRTQQEDSAVYLCASSPLTGRGNTIYFGEGSWLTVV.

The chain employs TRBV19 and TRBJ1-1; 7 bases match TRBD1. Germline-derived CDR1 and CDR2 are LNHDA and SQIVND (reference sequence). V trimming: 3 bases; J trimming: 3 bases; junction bases outside the gene matches: 10. This CDR3 is 16 amino acids long. CDR3 nucleotide sequence: TGTGCCAGTAGTATTTCGGGACAGTCTCTATACACTGAAGCTTTCTTT. It is translated as CASSISGQSLYTEAFF.

The rearrangement joins TRBV7-3 to TRBJ2-3; D may be TRBD1 (7 bases). Germline CDR1 SGHTA, CDR2 FQGTGA. The CDR3 spans 12 residues. Trimming removed 5 bases from V and 11 bases from J, with 14 bases in between. The CDR3 nucleotides are TGTGCCAGCAGCCCAGGGGGGACAGAGCAGTATTTT. The encoded protein is CASSPGGTEQYF.

The V call is TRBV9, the J call TRBJ2-7; D not certain. V was pared by 0 bases and J by 2 bases, with 6 bases between. Germline CDR1 reads SGDLS; CDR2 reads YYNGEE. This CDR3 is 13 amino acids long. The CDR3, as DNA: TGTGCCAGCAGCGTAGAGCCGGCCTACGAGCAGTACTTC. It encodes CASSVEPAYEQYF.